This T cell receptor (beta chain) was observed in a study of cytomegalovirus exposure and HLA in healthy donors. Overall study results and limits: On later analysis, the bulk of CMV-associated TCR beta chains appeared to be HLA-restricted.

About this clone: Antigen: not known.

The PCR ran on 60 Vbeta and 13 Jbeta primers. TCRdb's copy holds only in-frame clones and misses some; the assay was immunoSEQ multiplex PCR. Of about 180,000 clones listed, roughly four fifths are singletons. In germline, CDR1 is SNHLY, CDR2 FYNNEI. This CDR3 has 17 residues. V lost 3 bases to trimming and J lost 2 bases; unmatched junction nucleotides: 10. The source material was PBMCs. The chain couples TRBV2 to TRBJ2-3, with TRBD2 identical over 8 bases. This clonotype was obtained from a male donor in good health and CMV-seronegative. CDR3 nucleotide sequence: TGTGCCAGCAGTGAGATGGGCGGGGGGCCCAACACAGATACGCAGTATTTT. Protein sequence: CASSEMGGGPNTDTQYF. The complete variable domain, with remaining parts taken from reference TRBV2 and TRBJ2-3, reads EPEVTQTPSHQVTQMGQEVILRCVPISNHLYFYWYRQILGQKVEFLVSFYNNEISEKSEIFDDQFSVERPDGSNFTLKIRSTKLEDSAMYFCASSEMGGGPNTDTQYFGPGTRLTVL.